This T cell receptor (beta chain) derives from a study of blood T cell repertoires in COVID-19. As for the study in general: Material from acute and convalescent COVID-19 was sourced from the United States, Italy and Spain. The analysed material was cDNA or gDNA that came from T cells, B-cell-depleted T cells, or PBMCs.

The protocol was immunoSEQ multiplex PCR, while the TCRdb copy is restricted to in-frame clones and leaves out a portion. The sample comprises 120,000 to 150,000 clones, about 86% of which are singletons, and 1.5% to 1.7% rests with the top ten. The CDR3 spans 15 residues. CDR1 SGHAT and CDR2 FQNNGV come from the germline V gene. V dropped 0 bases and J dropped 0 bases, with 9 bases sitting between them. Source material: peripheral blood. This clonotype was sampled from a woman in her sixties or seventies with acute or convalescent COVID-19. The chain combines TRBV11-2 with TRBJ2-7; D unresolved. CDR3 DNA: TGTGCCAGCAGCTTAGAAGCAGGTAACTCCTACGAGCAGTACTTC. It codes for CASSLEAGNSYEQYF.